Detailed here is one TCR beta chain. Its target is not known. The CDR3 end shows no conserved phenylalanine or tryptophan, and so a read error is likely. The DNA is left out, because the CDR3 cannot be placed on it with certainty; the CDR3 is given as TCRdb lists it. The sample originates from a study of tumor-infiltrating lymphocytes in primary liver carcinoma. General observations from the study: Only about 8-25% of top clones spanned all five tumor regions.

Starting material of approximately 500 ng total RNA yielded TCR beta cDNA via a constant-region primer. Nested multiplex PCR, run for three rounds with slightly modified ARM-PCR, yielded TCR beta libraries. The first two PCR rounds, roughly 11 cycles each, used TRBV1-TRBV30 forward primers and a C-beta reverse primer. MiXCR, applied by TCRdb to the multiplex PCR reads, yields one record per CDR3 protein. In the table there are 150,000 to 200,000 distinct CDR3 sequences, about 85% of which are singletons. Germline CDR1 is MNHEY and CDR2 is SVGAGI. The CDR3 contains 15 residues when both ends are counted. Investigators took RNA and DNA out together from approximately 22-30 mg of unsorted bulk tissue.

The sequencing input was tumor tissue from primary liver carcinoma. The sequence came from a man aged 35-49 years with primary liver carcinoma and hepatitis B virus infection. This chain connects TRBV6-5 to TRBJ2-3; the table's D call TRBD2 went unverified against the DNA. The CDR3 loop is CASNPGLAGTHTQCL.